Shown below are 15 T cell receptor beta chains from a single sample sequenced in a study of cytotoxic CD8 clonotypes in ibrutinib-treated CLL. Sequencing used immunoSEQ multiplex PCR; TCRdb keeps in-frame clones, though not all of them. The table has roughly 250,000 clones, under 75% seen once. The specimen was PBMCs, collected after 24 months of ibrutinib treatment. The receptor source for this set is a human donor with chronic lymphocytic leukemia.

This clone has a handful of counts. The chain joins TRBV27 to TRBJ1-2; D may be TRBD1 (6 bases). The germline CDR1 and CDR2 sequences are MNHEY and SMNVEV (reference sequence). The ends were cut back, 2 bases at V and 4 bases at J, with 17 bases in the middle. CDR3 size: 16 residues. Here the CDR3 DNA reads TGTGCCAGCAGTTTACTCGGGGGCGGGTCTATCTATGGCTACACCTTC. Translated, it gives CASSLLGGGSIYGYTF.

The chain employs TRBV28 and TRBJ2-7, with 7 nucleotides matching TRBD1. The CDR3 runs 15 residues. Germline V CDR1 and CDR2: MDHEN, SYDVKM. Trimming took 2 bases from V and 2 from J; bases not matched to a gene: 6. The chain's CDR3 is CASSLSFQGAYEQYF. CDR3 nucleotides: TGTGCCAGCAGTTTAAGCTTCCAGGGGGCCTACGAGCAGTACTTC.

This clone was counted only a few times. This rearrangement joins TRBV7-2 to TRBJ2-1, with D hard to call. Germline V gene sequence: CDR1 SGHTA, CDR2 FQGNSA. The CDR3 consists of 12 residues. Trimming stripped 5 bases from V and 9 bases from J, with 11 bases between. DNA for the CDR3: TGTGCCAGCAGCGTCTCGGTAGGTGAGCAGTTCTTC. Translated, it gives CASSVSVGEQFF.

This clone was recorded only once. V gene TRBV10-3 combines with J gene TRBJ2-5; 7 bases agree with TRBD2. The germline CDR1 and CDR2 sequences are ENHRY and SYGVKD. Trimming removed 8 bases from V and 0 bases from J; junction bases left unmatched: 6. The CDR3 consists of 14 residues. In DNA, the CDR3 is TGTGCCATCCGGGGGAGCGGGGACCAAGAGACCCAGTACTTC. Translated: CAIRGSGDQETQYF.

For the CDR3, the DNA is TGTGCCAGCTCGCCTACACCGATAAGGGATCCATCCGAGCAGTACTTC. Its protein is CASSPTPIRDPSEQYF. This rearrangement joins TRBV18 to TRBJ2-7; D is unresolved. The CDR3 runs to 16 residues. The V and J ends lost 6 bases and 6 bases respectively, with 24 bases between them. The germline gives CDR1 KGHSH, CDR2 LQKENI.

This chain uses TRBV11-3 with TRBJ2-2, with D possibly matching TRBD2 (5 bases). Per germline, CDR1 SGHNT and CDR2 YENEEA. This CDR3 comprises 15 residues. The ends were cut back, 0 bases at V and 6 bases at J, with 11 bases in the middle. The CDR3 DNA is TGTGCCAGCAGCTTAGATCTTTGGACTCCCGGGGAGCTGTTTTTT. It codes for CASSLDLWTPGELFF. The complete variable domain, with remaining parts taken from reference TRBV11-3 and TRBJ2-2, reads EAGVVQSPRYKIIEKKQPVAFWCNPISGHNTLYWYLQNLGQGPELLIRYENEEAVDDSQLPKDRFSAERLKGVDSTLKIQPAELGDSAVYLCASSLDLWTPGELFFGEGSRLTVL.

The chain links TRBV7-2 to TRBJ2-7; 9 bases line up with TRBD2. With V trimmed by 2 bases and J by 4 bases, 3 bases remained unmatched. Germline assignment: CDR1 SGHTA and CDR2 FQGNSA. CDR3 size: 14 residues. The CDR3 nucleotides read TGTGCCAGCAGCTTACTAGCGGGAATATACGAGCAGTACTTC. This gives the protein CASSLLAGIYEQYF.

This clone was recorded a few times. The V call is TRBV13, the J call TRBJ2-6; D gene ambiguous. The V gene's germline CDR1 is PRHDT and CDR2 FYEKMQ (reference sequence). V gave up 7 bases and J gave up 0 bases, with 4 bases separating them. There are 13 residues in the CDR3. The CDR3 DNA is TGTGCCAGCATCCGCTCTGGGGCCAACGTCCTGACTTTC. Translating it yields CASIRSGANVLTF.

There are a few counts of this clone. The chain recombines TRBV5-1 with TRBJ2-1; 7 bases map to TRBD2. Germline values: CDR1 SGHRS, CDR2 YFSETQ. The V segment lost 1 base and the J segment 6 bases; nucleotides outside the gene matches: 7. The CDR3 loop spans 15 amino acids. The CDR3 reads CASSLIERGTNEQFF. The CDR3 region has the DNA TGCGCCAGCAGCTTGATCGAGCGGGGTACCAATGAGCAGTTCTTC.

The chain has TRBV2 and TRBJ2-1, with TRBD2 identical over 14 bases. Trimming at V came to 7 bases and at J to 9 bases, leaving 5 bases not matched to a gene. The CDR3 runs 14 residues. Germline CDR1 is SNHLY and CDR2 is FYNNEI. The CDR3, as DNA: TGTGCCAGCACGCCGGGACTAGCGGGAGTTGAGCAGTTCTTC. Translating gives CASTPGLAGVEQFF.

V is TRBV10-3 and J is TRBJ1-1, with D possibly matching TRBD1 (5 bases). Per the germline V gene, CDR1 is ENHRY and CDR2 is SYGVKD. The CDR3 length is 13 residues. Trimming stripped 5 bases from V and 1 base from J, with 8 bases between. CDR3 sequence: CAISRDGNTEAFF. DNA for the CDR3: TGTGCCATCAGTCGGGACGGGAACACTGAAGCTTTCTTT.

The chain joins TRBV10-3 to TRBJ1-4; D uncertain. Germline V gives CDR1 ENHRY, CDR2 SYGVKD. Trimming removed 10 bases from V and 0 bases from J, with 9 bases in between. The CDR3 has 13 residues. The CDR3 nucleotides are TGTGCCACCAAAGGGTCAACTAATGAAAAACTGTTTTTT. Translation: CATKGSTNEKLFF.

V and J are TRBV11-2 and TRBJ2-4; 7 bases are shared with TRBD2. Germline V gene data show CDR1 as SGHAT and CDR2 as FQNNGV. This CDR3 is 15 amino acids long. V was pared by 2 bases and J by 2 bases, with 3 bases of the junction left unmatched. The CDR3 sequence is CASSLNGGTKNIQYF. Written as DNA, the CDR3 is TGTGCCAGCAGCTTAAACGGGGGGACCAAAAACATTCAGTACTTC.

The rearrangement joins TRBV11-2 to TRBJ1-2; 7 nucleotides align to TRBD1. J gave up 13 bases and V 5 bases, and 10 bases lay outside the gene matches. The CDR3 sequence is 12 residues long. Germline V lookup: CDR1 SGHAT, CDR2 FQNNGV. CDR3 sequence (DNA): TGTGCCAGCAGCCCGGATCGGACAGGATGCACCTTC. This gives the protein CASSPDRTGCTF. Full variable domain (rest looked up from reference TRBV11-2 and TRBJ1-2): EAGVAQSPRYKIIEKRQSVAFWCNPISGHATLYWYQQILGQGPKLLIQFQNNGVVDDSQLPKDRFSAERLKGVDSTLKIQPAKLEDSAVYLCASSPDRTGCTFGSGTRLTVV.

The J gene is TRBJ2-1, the V gene TRBV29-1; the match to TRBD1 covers 8 bases. CDR1 and CDR2 (germline): SQVTM, ANQGSEA. The CDR3 extends over 13 amino acids. V lost 7 bases to trimming and J lost 4 bases; unmatched junction nucleotides: 6. This chain's CDR3 is CSASTGAYNEQFF. The CDR3 region has the DNA TGCAGCGCCTCGACAGGGGCTTACAATGAGCAGTTCTTC.